The 24 T cell receptor beta chains presented below share a single source sample, sequenced in a study of OX40 agonist ivuxolimab in advanced cancers. Data came from immunoSEQ multiplex PCR; TCRdb stores just in-frame clones and leaves some out. There are roughly 56,000 clones in the sample; about nine tenths occur only once, and 15% to 20% lies in the top ten. Sample: CD4+ or CD8+ T cells sorted from blood, taken in a trial of the OX40 agonist ivuxolimab. All receptors derive from an adult with an advanced solid tumor such as melanoma, head and neck, liver or kidney cancer.

The CDR3 sequence: CASSLALVAGDVYNEQFF. The CDR3 coding sequence is TGTGCCAGCAGCTTAGCGCTAGTTGCGGGCGACGTTTACAATGAGCAGTTCTTC. The V call is TRBV11-2, the J call TRBJ2-1; D might be TRBD2 (5 bases). The CDR3 extends over 18 amino acids. The germline CDR1 and CDR2 sequences are SGHAT and FQNNGV. V was cut by 1 base and J by 4 bases, with 20 bases left in between.

Remarks on this clone: Distinct nucleotide sequences in the sample also encode this CDR3. V usage is TRBV4-1 and J usage is TRBJ2-7, with D hard to call. The CDR3 extends over 13 amino acids. Trimming took off 4 bases at V and 1 base at J, with 8 bases between the two ends. CDR1 is MGHRA and CDR2 is YSYEKL in the germline V gene. The CDR3 DNA follows: TGCGCCAGCAGCCGCCCCGGGTCCTACGAGCAGTACTTC. Protein product: CASSRPGSYEQYF.

This clone was seen just once. This rearrangement joins TRBV4-3 to TRBJ2-7; D gene unclear. The CDR3 runs 12 residues. The germline gives CDR1 LGHNA, CDR2 YSLEER. The V gene lost 0 bases and the J gene lost 6 bases, with 6 bases spanning the gap. CDR3 residues: CASSQDTGEQYF. CDR3 coding DNA: TGCGCCAGCAGCCAAGATACGGGCGAGCAGTACTTC.

This sequence joins TRBV28 and TRBJ2-5; D uncertain. The CDR3 sequence is 13 residues long. The V gene lost 6 bases and the J gene lost 7 bases, with 15 bases spanning the gap. The germline V gene has CDR1 MDHEN and CDR2 SYDVKM. DNA of the CDR3: TGTGCCAGCAGATTGAGTATGGAGCTGACCCAGTACTTC. This encodes CASRLSMELTQYF.

CDR3: CASSEGAGDYNEQFF. The DNA of the CDR3 is TGTGCCAGCAGTGAGGGAGCGGGGGACTACAATGAGCAGTTCTTC. The chain has TRBV2 and TRBJ2-1, with 8 nucleotides matching TRBD2. Germline trimming cut 3 bases from V and 3 bases from J; bases unmatched to any gene: 4. The CDR3 totals 15 residues. Germline CDR1 is SNHLY and CDR2 is FYNNEI. The variable domain in full, with the rest retrieved from reference TRBV2 and TRBJ2-1, is EPEVTQTPSHQVTQMGQEVILRCVPISNHLYFYWYRQILGQKVEFLVSFYNNEISEKSEIFDDQFSVERPDGSNFTLKIRSTKLEDSAMYFCASSEGAGDYNEQFFGPGTRLTVL.

The V and J genes are TRBV7-3 and TRBJ2-3; TRBD2 agrees at 10 bases. V was pared by 5 bases and J by 3 bases, with 5 bases of the junction left unmatched. The CDR3 loop spans 15 amino acids. Germline V gives CDR1 SGHTA, CDR2 FQGTGA. CDR3 residues: CASSAGTSETDTQYF. In nucleotides, the CDR3 is TGTGCCAGCAGCGCCGGGACTAGCGAGACAGATACGCAGTATTTT.

The rearrangement joins TRBV7-3 to TRBJ2-1, with D possibly matching TRBD1 (5 bases). V was trimmed by 2 bases and J by 0 bases, leaving 17 bases between them. Per germline, CDR1 SGHTA and CDR2 FQGTGA. There are 18 residues in the CDR3. DNA for the CDR3: TGTGCCAGCAGCTTAGCGAACAGGACCCAGAGCTCCTACAATGAGCAGTTCTTC. It codes for CASSLANRTQSSYNEQFF.

This chain joins TRBV5-5 and TRBJ2-2; D might be TRBD1 (6 bases). Trimming shortened V by 0 bases and J by 3 bases, and 9 bases separated the two germline ends. This CDR3 is 15 amino acids long. Germline CDR1 reads SGHKS; CDR2 reads YYEKEE (reference sequence). CDR3 protein: CASSLDRVDTGELFF. The CDR3 nucleotides are TGTGCCAGCAGCTTGGACAGGGTGGACACCGGGGAGCTGTTTTTT.

J is TRBJ2-5 and V is TRBV5-4, with D perhaps matching TRBD1 (6 bases). V lost 4 bases to trimming and J lost 2 bases, with 9 bases between them. The CDR3 has 13 amino acids. In germline, CDR1 is SGHNT, CDR2 YYREEE (reference sequence). CDR3 amino acids: CASSVGQQETQYF. The CDR3 coding sequence is TGTGCCAGCAGCGTAGGACAGCAAGAGACCCAGTACTTC.

The V gene is TRBV11-3, the J gene TRBJ2-3, with a tentative D call TRBD1 (6 bases). V was trimmed by 3 bases and J by 6 bases, leaving 16 bases between them. Germline V gene data show CDR1 as SGHNT and CDR2 as YENEEA. This CDR3 region has 15 residues. The CDR3 DNA reads as TGTGCCAGCAGCTTTCCACAGGGTGGTCGCGATACGCAGTATTTT. Translating gives CASSFPQGGRDTQYF.

V usage is TRBV7-3 and J usage is TRBJ2-1, with 14 bases that match TRBD2. This CDR3 region has 15 residues. CDR1 is SGHTA, CDR2 FQGTGA, per germline. The ends lost 5 bases at V and 6 bases at J; junction bases unmatched: 3. CDR3 sequence (DNA): TGTGCCAGCAGCATGGGGACTAGCGGGAGCAATGAGCAGTTCTTC. This translates into CASSMGTSGSNEQFF.

This chain's CDR3 is CASSKGQGVFF. CDR3 DNA: TGTGCCAGCAGCAAGGGACAGGGAGTTTTCTTT. This sequence joins TRBV21-1 and TRBJ1-1; TRBD1, the table's D call, was not compared with the DNA. TRBV21-1 is designated a pseudogene. This CDR3 is 11 amino acids long.

This CDR3 is CASSLGPGTPRSGEQYF. CDR3 coding DNA: TGTGCCAGCAGCTTAGGACCCGGGACGCCCCGCTCGGGCGAGCAGTACTTC. The genes are TRBV7-6 and TRBJ2-5, with D perhaps assigned TRBD1 or TRBD2 (5 bases each). The J call is doubtful: the DNA matches TRBJ2-7 better. CDR3 length: 17 residues. CDR1 and CDR2 from the germline V gene are SGHVS and FNYEAQ.

The rearrangement links TRBV6-5 to TRBJ1-2; TRBD1 might be the D (5 bases). CDR1 and CDR2 from the germline V gene are MNHEY and SVGAGI. The CDR3 is 15 amino acids. The V end lost 5 bases, the J end lost 5 bases, and 18 bases lay between the germline ends. The CDR3 is CASSQGRASWYGYTF. For the CDR3, the DNA is TGTGCCAGCAGTCAGGGACGCGCTAGTTGGTATGGCTACACCTTC.

The chain combines TRBV19 with TRBJ2-1, with D possibly matching TRBD2 (6 bases). Germline V CDR1 and CDR2: LNHDA, SQIVND (reference sequence). Between the trimmed V and J ends, which lost 3 bases and 5 bases, there was a span of 11 bases. The CDR3 sequence is 14 residues long. The CDR3 bases are TGTGCCAGTAGTATCACCGGGACTGACAATGAGCAGTTCTTC. This gives the protein CASSITGTDNEQFF.

CDR3 protein: CASIENTEAFF. CDR3 sequence (DNA): TGTGCCAGCATAGAGAACACTGAAGCTTTCTTT. The J gene is TRBJ1-1, the V gene TRBV27; D is unclear. V gave up 7 bases and J gave up 1 base, with 4 bases separating them. This CDR3 has 11 residues. The germline V gene encodes CDR1 MNHEY and CDR2 SMNVEV (reference sequence).

V and J are TRBV13 and TRBJ2-1, with 7 bases that match TRBD2. After removal of 4 bases from V and 8 bases from J, the junction contained 20 bases not matched to a gene. Per the germline V gene, CDR1 is PRHDT and CDR2 is FYEKMQ (reference sequence). CDR3 size: 18 residues. The DNA for the CDR3 is TGTGCCAGCAGCTCAATGTTGCAGGGAAGCGGGGTCTTGGATGAGCAGTTCTTC. Translating it yields CASSSMLQGSGVLDEQFF.

The chain couples TRBV14 to TRBJ1-2; possibly TRBD1 for D (6 bases). The CDR3 is made up of 16 amino acids. Trimming took 0 bases from V and 3 from J, leaving 14 bases between them. Per the germline V gene, CDR1 is SGHDN and CDR2 is FVKESK. CDR3 region: CASSQDQGGRYYGYTF. In DNA form, the CDR3 reads TGTGCCAGCAGCCAAGATCAAGGGGGTCGTTACTATGGCTACACCTTC.

This rearrangement joins TRBV6-5 to TRBJ2-7; 10 bases are shared with TRBD1. The germline CDR1 and CDR2 sequences are MNHEY and SVGAGI. Trimming took 5 bases from V and 3 from J; bases not matched to a gene: 4. The CDR3 is made up of 14 amino acids. The CDR3 DNA reads as TGTGCCAGCAGTCCGGGACAGGGGTTCTACGAGCAGTACTTC. The encoded protein is CASSPGQGFYEQYF.

This chain uses TRBV7-9 with TRBJ2-5, with a possible D match to TRBD1 (5 bases). V was pared by 6 bases and J by 5 bases, with 13 bases between. The CDR3 has 13 amino acids. Germline V gene sequence: CDR1 SEHNR, CDR2 FQNEAQ (reference sequence). Written as DNA, the CDR3 is TGTGCCAGCAGTAATGGGGCGAGGGAGACCCAGTACTTC. Protein sequence: CASSNGARETQYF. Using reference TRBV7-9 and TRBJ2-5 for the parts outside the CDR3, the full variable domain is DTGVSQNPRHKITKRGQNVTFRCDPISEHNRLYWYRQTLGQGPEFLTYFQNEAQLEKSRLLSDRFSAERPKGSFSTLEIQRTEQGDSAMYLCASSNGARETQYFGPGTRLLVL.

In its sample, this clone was seen once. The rearrangement joins TRBV6-1 to TRBJ2-1, with TRBD1 as a possible D gene (6 bases). The V and J ends lost 5 bases and 6 bases respectively, with 17 bases between them. The CDR3 sequence is 15 residues long. Germline V lookup: CDR1 MNHNS, CDR2 SASEGT. The CDR3 nucleotides are TGTGCCAGCAGTCGACAGGATGGGAGTATCAATGAGCAGTTCTTC. It specifies CASSRQDGSINEQFF.

The chain has TRBV13 and TRBJ2-3, with D maybe TRBD1 (6 bases). This CDR3 is 14 amino acids long. Germline-derived CDR1 and CDR2 are PRHDT and FYEKMQ (reference sequence). V lost 5 bases and J lost 5, with 14 bases in between. For the CDR3, the DNA is TGTGCCAGCAGCCTACAGGGCCTAGAAGATACGCAGTATTTT. Residues: CASSLQGLEDTQYF.

The V call is TRBV6-5, the J call TRBJ2-3, with D perhaps TRBD2 (5 bases). Trimming stripped 0 bases from V and 4 bases from J, with 8 bases between. CDR1 and CDR2 (germline): MNHEY, SVGAGI. There are 14 residues in the CDR3. This chain's CDR3 is CASSYSRASDTQYF. CDR3 bases: TGTGCCAGCAGTTACTCGCGGGCGTCAGATACGCAGTATTTT.

This clone was seen just once. CDR3 amino acids: CSVDEASAERYF. The CDR3 nucleotides read TGCAGCGTTGACGAGGCTAGCGCCGAACGGTATTTT. V usage is TRBV29-1 and J usage is TRBJ2-3, with D maybe TRBD2 (6 bases). The CDR3 totals 12 residues. V was cut by 3 bases and J by 14 bases, with 18 bases left in between. The germline gives CDR1 SQVTM, CDR2 ANQGSEA.